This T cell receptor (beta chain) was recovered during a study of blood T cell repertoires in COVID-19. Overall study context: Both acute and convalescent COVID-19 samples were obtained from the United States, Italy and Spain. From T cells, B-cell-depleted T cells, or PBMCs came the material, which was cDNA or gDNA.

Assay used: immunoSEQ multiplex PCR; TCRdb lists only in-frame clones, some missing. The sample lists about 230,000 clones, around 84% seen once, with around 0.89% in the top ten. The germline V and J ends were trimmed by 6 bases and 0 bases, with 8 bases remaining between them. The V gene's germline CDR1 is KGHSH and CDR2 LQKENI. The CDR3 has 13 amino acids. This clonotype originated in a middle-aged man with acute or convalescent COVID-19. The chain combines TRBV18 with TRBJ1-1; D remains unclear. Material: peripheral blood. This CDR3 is CASSAVMNTEAFF. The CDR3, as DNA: TGTGCCAGCTCGGCAGTAATGAACACTGAAGCTTTCTTT.